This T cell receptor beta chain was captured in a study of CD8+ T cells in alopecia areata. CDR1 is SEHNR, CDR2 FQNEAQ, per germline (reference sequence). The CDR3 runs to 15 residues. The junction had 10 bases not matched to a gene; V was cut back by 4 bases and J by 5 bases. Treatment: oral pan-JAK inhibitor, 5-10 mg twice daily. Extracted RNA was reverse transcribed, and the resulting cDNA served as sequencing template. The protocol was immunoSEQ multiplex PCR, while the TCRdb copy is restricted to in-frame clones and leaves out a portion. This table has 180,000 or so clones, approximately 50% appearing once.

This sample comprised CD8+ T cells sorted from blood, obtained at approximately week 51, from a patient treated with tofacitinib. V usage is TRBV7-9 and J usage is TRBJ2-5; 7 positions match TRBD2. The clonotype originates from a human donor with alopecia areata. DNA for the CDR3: TGTGCCAGCAGCTCGGTCGCGGGGGAACCGGAGACCCAGTACTTC. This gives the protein CASSSVAGEPETQYF. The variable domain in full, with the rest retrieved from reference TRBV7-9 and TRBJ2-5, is DTGVSQNPRHKITKRGQNVTFRCDPISEHNRLYWYRQTLGQGPEFLTYFQNEAQLEKSRLLSDRFSAERPKGSFSTLEIQRTEQGDSAMYLCASSSVAGEPETQYFGPGTRLLVL.